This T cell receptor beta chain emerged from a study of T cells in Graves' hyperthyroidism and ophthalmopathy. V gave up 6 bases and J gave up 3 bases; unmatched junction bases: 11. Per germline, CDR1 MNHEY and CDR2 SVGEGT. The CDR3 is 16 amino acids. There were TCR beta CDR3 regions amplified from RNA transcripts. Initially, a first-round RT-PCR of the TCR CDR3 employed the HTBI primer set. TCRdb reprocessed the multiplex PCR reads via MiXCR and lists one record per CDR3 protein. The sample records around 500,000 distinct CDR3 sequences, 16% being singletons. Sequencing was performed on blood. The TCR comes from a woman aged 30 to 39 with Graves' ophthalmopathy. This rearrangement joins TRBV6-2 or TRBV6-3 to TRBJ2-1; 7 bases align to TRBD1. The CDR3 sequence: CASRPLQGKGYNEQFF. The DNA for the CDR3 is TGTGCCAGCAGGCCCCTACAGGGGAAAGGCTACAATGAGCAGTTCTTC.